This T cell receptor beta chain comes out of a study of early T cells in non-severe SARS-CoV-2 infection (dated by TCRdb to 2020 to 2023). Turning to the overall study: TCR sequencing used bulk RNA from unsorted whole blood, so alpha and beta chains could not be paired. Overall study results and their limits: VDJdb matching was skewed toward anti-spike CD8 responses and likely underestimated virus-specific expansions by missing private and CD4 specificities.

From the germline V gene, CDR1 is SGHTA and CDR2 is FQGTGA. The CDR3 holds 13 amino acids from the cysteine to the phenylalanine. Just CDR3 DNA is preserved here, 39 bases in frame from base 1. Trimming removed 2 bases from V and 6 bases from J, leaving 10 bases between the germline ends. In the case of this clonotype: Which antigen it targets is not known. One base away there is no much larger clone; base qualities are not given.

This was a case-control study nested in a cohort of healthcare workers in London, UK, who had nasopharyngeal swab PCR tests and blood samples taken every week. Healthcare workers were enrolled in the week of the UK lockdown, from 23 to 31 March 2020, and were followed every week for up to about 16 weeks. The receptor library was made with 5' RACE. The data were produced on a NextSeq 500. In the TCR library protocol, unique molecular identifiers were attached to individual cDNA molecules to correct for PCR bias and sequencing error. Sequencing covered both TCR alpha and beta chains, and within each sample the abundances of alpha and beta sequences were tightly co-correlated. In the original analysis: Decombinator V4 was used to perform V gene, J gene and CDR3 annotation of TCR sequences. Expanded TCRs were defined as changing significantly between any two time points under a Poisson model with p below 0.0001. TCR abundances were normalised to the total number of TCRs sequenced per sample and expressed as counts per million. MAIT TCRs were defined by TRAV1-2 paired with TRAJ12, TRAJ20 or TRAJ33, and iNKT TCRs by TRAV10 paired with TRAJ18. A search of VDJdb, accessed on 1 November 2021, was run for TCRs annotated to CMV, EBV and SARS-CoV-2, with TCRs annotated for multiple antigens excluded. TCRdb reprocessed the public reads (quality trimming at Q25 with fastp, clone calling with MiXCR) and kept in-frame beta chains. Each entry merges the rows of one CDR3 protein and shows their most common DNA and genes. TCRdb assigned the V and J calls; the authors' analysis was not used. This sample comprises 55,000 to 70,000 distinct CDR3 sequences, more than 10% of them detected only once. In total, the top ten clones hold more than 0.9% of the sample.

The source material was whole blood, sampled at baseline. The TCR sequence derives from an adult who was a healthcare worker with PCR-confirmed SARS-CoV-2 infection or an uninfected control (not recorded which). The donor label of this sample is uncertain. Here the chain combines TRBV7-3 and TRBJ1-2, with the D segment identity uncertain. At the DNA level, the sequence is TGTGCCAGCAGCTTAGGGCCAGAAAATGGCTACACCTTC. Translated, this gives CASSLGPENGYTF.